The 4 T cell receptor beta chains below come from one sample, sequenced in a study of shared clonotypes between healthy human individuals. The repertoire was sequenced with immunoSEQ multiplex PCR; TCRdb's copy has only in-frame clones and lacks some. The top ten hold 0.4% to 0.55% of the sample, which has roughly 1,500,000 clones, 98% seen once. Sequencing used naive CD4+ T cells sorted from blood. Subset: CD45RA+ positively selected. These receptors were obtained from a man aged 25-45 years in good health.

V usage is TRBV11-2 and J usage is TRBJ2-7; D not certain. This CDR3 spans 14 amino acids. Germline CDR1 is SGHAT and CDR2 is FQNNGV. The V end was cut by 6 bases, the J end by 3 bases, with 15 bases between. The CDR3 nucleotides are TGTGCCAGCAGGTCGAGCTACAAGAGCTACGAGCAGTACTTC. This gives the protein CASRSSYKSYEQYF.

V and J are TRBV7-2 and TRBJ2-7; D uncertain. Trimming cost V 1 base and J 2 bases, with 12 bases left between them. Germline-derived CDR1 and CDR2 are SGHTA and FQGNSA. CDR3 length equals 15 residues. CDR3: CASSLGFSPAYEQYF. CDR3 coding DNA: TGTGCCAGCAGCTTAGGGTTTTCTCCCGCCTACGAGCAGTACTTC.

This clone is a singleton in its sample. The chain couples TRBV25-1 to TRBJ2-5; weak D call: TRBD1 (6 bases). The germline gives CDR1 MGHDK, CDR2 SYGVNS. There are 16 residues in the CDR3. Trimming cost V 2 bases and J 0 bases, with 13 bases left between them. CDR3 nucleotide sequence: TGTGCCAGCAGTGAAGGGAGACAGGCGGACCAAGAGACCCAGTACTTC. Its translation: CASSEGRQADQETQYF.

The V call is TRBV5-1, the J call TRBJ2-7, with D possibly called TRBD1 or TRBD2 (5 bases each). The V end lost 0 bases, the J end lost 2 bases, and 15 bases lay between the germline ends. The CDR3 totals 16 residues. Germline loops: CDR1 SGHRS, CDR2 YFSETQ. The CDR3 DNA follows: TGCGCCAGCAGCTTGGCACGAACCGGGACCCCCTACGAGCAGTACTTC. It encodes CASSLARTGTPYEQYF.